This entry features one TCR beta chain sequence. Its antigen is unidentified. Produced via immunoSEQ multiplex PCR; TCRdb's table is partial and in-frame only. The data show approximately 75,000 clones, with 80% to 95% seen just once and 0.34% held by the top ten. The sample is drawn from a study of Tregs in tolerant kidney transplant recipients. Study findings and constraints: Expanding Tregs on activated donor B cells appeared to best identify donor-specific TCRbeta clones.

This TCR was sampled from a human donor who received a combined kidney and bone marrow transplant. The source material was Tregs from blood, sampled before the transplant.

Written as DNA, the CDR3 is TGTGCCATCAGTGGGGGGCCTCGAGAGACCCAGTACTTC. Residues: CAISGGPRETQYF. The chain carries TRBV10-3 and TRBJ2-5; a weak D match, TRBD1 (6 bases). Trimming stripped 4 bases from V and 4 bases from J, with 10 bases between. Per the germline V gene, CDR1 is ENHRY and CDR2 is SYGVKD. The CDR3 extends over 13 amino acids.